Below are 27 T cell receptor beta chains sequenced from a single sample in a study of blood T cell repertoires in COVID-19. Profiled with immunoSEQ multiplex PCR; TCRdb holds only in-frame clones, not every one. The sample shows approximately 75,000 clones, 75% to 90% of them seen only once. The sample consisted of peripheral blood. Source of these receptors: a man in his fifties or sixties with acute or convalescent COVID-19.

The chain uses TRBV5-6 and TRBJ2-2; 7 positions match TRBD1. The V and J ends lost 4 bases and 2 bases, in that order; junction bases with no gene match: 11. Germline CDR1 SGHDT, CDR2 YYEEEE. The CDR3 spans 17 residues. CDR3: CASSRGTAPPNTGELFF. The CDR3 region has the DNA TGTGCCAGCAGCCGAGGGACAGCCCCTCCAAACACCGGGGAGCTGTTTTTT. The complete variable domain, with remaining parts taken from reference TRBV5-6 and TRBJ2-2, reads DAGVTQSPTHLIKTRGQQVTLRCSPKSGHDTVSWYQQALGQGPQFIFQYYEEEERQRGNFPDRFSGHQFPNYSSELNVNALLLGDSALYLCASSRGTAPPNTGELFFGEGSRLTVL.

With respect to this clone: At the DNA level, this CDR3 is encoded by other sequences in the same sample as well. The chain carries TRBV7-2 and TRBJ1-5, with a tentative D call TRBD1 (5 bases). Looked up from germline, CDR1 is SGHTA and CDR2 is FQGNSA. CDR3 length: 15 residues. Trimming stripped 1 base from V and 0 bases from J, with 7 bases between. The DNA for the CDR3 is TGTGCCAGCAGCTTAGGGGGGGGTAGCAATCAGCCCCAGCATTTT. It codes for CASSLGGGSNQPQHF.

With respect to this clone: The junction shows a germline mismatch at one end, possibly a read error. The chain combines TRBV4-1 with TRBJ2-5; possibly TRBD2 for D (7 bases). This CDR3 is 19 amino acids long. Per germline, CDR1 MGHRA and CDR2 YSYEKL. CDR3: CASSQDAPLRGGHEETQYF. As DNA, the CDR3 is TGCGCCAGCAGCCAAGATGCCCCCCTTAGGGGGGGGCATGAAGAAACCCAGTACTTC.

This clone was counted a single time. The chain carries TRBV2 and TRBJ1-4; D unclear. Germline assignment: CDR1 SNHLY and CDR2 FYNNEI. V gave up 3 bases and J gave up 8 bases, with 13 bases separating them. This CDR3 spans 14 amino acids. The CDR3 protein is CASSEQGWEEKLFF. CDR3 sequence (DNA): TGTGCCAGCAGTGAGCAAGGGTGGGAGGAAAAACTGTTTTTT.

This clone has only a few counts. The gene calls are TRBV15 and TRBJ2-1; D is possibly TRBD2 (5 bases). V gave up 5 bases and J gave up 10 bases, with 18 bases separating them. The germline V gene encodes CDR1 LNHNV and CDR2 YYDKDF (reference sequence). The CDR3 length is 14 residues. This CDR3 is CATSARHGVGEQFF. For the CDR3, the DNA is TGTGCCACCAGCGCCCGCCACGGGGTCGGAGAGCAGTTCTTC.

V usage is TRBV5-4 and J usage is TRBJ2-7, with 10 bases lining up with TRBD1. Germline V CDR1 and CDR2: SGHNT, YYREEE (reference sequence). CDR3 length equals 15 residues. V lost 0 bases, J lost 4 bases, and 4 bases stayed unmatched. CDR3 nucleotide sequence: TGTGCCAGCAGCTTGGGGGACAGGGGAAGTTACGAGCAGTACTTC. Translated, it gives CASSLGDRGSYEQYF. The variable domain in full, with the rest retrieved from reference TRBV5-4 and TRBJ2-7, is ETGVTQSPTHLIKTRGQQVTLRCSSQSGHNTVSWYQQALGQGPQFIFQYYREEENGRGNFPPRFSGLQFPNYSSELNVNALELDDSALYLCASSLGDRGSYEQYFGPGTRLTVT.

This chain joins TRBV27 and TRBJ1-1; D ambiguous. This CDR3 spans 13 amino acids. Per germline, CDR1 MNHEY and CDR2 SMNVEV (reference sequence). With 3 bases removed from V and 11 bases from J, the gap between germline ends came to 16 bases. The CDR3 DNA sequence: TGTGCCAGCAGTTTCGGGAACCCTCCTGTGGCTTTCTTT. Translation gives CASSFGNPPVAFF.

This clone has a handful of counts. The J gene is TRBJ1-1, the V gene TRBV7-9; no clear D. The CDR3 is made up of 15 amino acids. With 5 bases removed from V and 1 base from J, the gap between germline ends came to 14 bases. Germline assignment: CDR1 SEHNR and CDR2 FQNEAQ (reference sequence). CDR3 coding DNA: TGTGCCAGCAGCCGGGTCGGGGTCGGGAACACTGAAGCTTTCTTT. This encodes CASSRVGVGNTEAFF.

This chain links TRBV5-6 with TRBJ1-2; D possibly corresponds to TRBD1 (6 bases). CDR3 size: 14 residues. The ends were cut back, 4 bases at V and 3 bases at J, with 13 bases in the middle. Germline CDR1 reads SGHDT; CDR2 reads YYEEEE. This CDR3 is CASSPDSSYYGYTF. Written as DNA, the CDR3 is TGTGCCAGCAGCCCGGACAGCAGCTACTATGGCTACACCTTC.

The V and J genes are TRBV29-1 and TRBJ2-7; weak D call: TRBD2 (6 bases). The CDR3 extends over 16 amino acids. Germline lookup yields CDR1 SQVTM and CDR2 ANQGSEA. V was shortened by 6 bases and J by 7 bases, with 28 bases between the two germline ends. The CDR3 DNA sequence: TGCAGCGTACTGGGACTTTATACCTCACCTACTAAAGAGCAGTACTTC. Amino acid sequence: CSVLGLYTSPTKEQYF.

The chain carries TRBV6-1 and TRBJ2-7; possible D gene TRBD1, 6 bases. Germline assignment: CDR1 MNHNS and CDR2 SASEGT. Trimming stripped 0 bases from V and 3 bases from J, with 15 bases between. This CDR3 has 16 residues. The CDR3, as DNA: TGTGCCAGCAGTGAAGCAGATACAGGGTTGGGCTACGAGCAGTACTTC. This encodes CASSEADTGLGYEQYF.

The gene calls are TRBV7-9 and TRBJ2-3; 7 nucleotides match TRBD2. Germline CDR1 is SEHNR and CDR2 is FQNEAQ (reference sequence). V dropped 5 bases and J dropped 4; count of bases not matched to a gene: 9. CDR3 length: 15 amino acids. This CDR3 reads CASSRTGTTPDTQYF. CDR3 sequence (DNA): TGTGCCAGCAGCCGTACCGGGACTACCCCAGATACGCAGTATTTT.

V usage is TRBV5-1 and J usage is TRBJ1-1, with TRBD1 matching over 7 bases. Germline V gene lookup returns CDR1 SGHRS and CDR2 YFSETQ. This CDR3 has 14 amino acids. V lost 4 bases to trimming and J lost 2 bases; unmatched junction nucleotides: 5. CDR3 sequence reads: CASSPGGTNTEAFF. The CDR3 nucleotides are TGCGCCAGCAGCCCAGGGGGTACAAACACTGAAGCTTTCTTT.

The chain employs TRBV25-1 and TRBJ1-6, with 7 bases aligning to TRBD1. V lost 1 base, J lost 4 bases, and 10 bases stayed unmatched. Per the germline V gene, CDR1 is MGHDK and CDR2 is SYGVNS. This CDR3 region has 18 residues. CDR3 protein: CASSESRQGVGYNSPLHF. The CDR3 coding sequence is TGTGCCAGCAGTGAATCGAGGCAGGGGGTCGGGTATAATTCACCCCTCCACTTT.

The V call is TRBV6-1, the J call TRBJ1-2, with a possible D match to TRBD1 (6 bases). V was cut by 2 bases and J by 5 bases, with 15 bases left in between. The CDR3 runs to 15 residues. Germline V CDR1 and CDR2: MNHNS, SASEGT. CDR3 nucleotides: TGTGCCAGCAGTGAACCGGGCAGGGGACGTTATGGCTACACCTTC. Amino acids: CASSEPGRGRYGYTF.

CDR3 in amino acids: CASSYTHQGSELFF. The CDR3 region has the DNA TGTGCCAGCAGTTACACGCATCAGGGCAGTGAACTGTTTTTT. The chain uses TRBV6-2 or TRBV6-3 and TRBJ1-4, with D possibly matching TRBD1 (5 bases). The V and J ends lost 2 bases and 12 bases respectively, with 16 bases between them. Germline-derived CDR1 and CDR2 are MNHEY and SVGEGT. The CDR3 consists of 14 residues.

This clone was recorded only once. V and J are TRBV9 and TRBJ2-7; D not certain. CDR1 is SGDLS and CDR2 is YYNGEE in the germline V gene. CDR3 length: 14 amino acids. V lost 1 base, J lost 2 bases, and 10 bases lay in between. CDR3 in amino acids: CASSVSGLAYEQYF. In DNA form, the CDR3 reads TGTGCCAGCAGCGTATCGGGTTTGGCCTACGAGCAGTACTTC.

This chain connects TRBV19 to TRBJ1-4; 12 bases line up with TRBD1. Unmatched junction bases numbered 9, after V lost 0 bases and J lost 7 bases. This CDR3 spans 18 amino acids. Germline CDR1 is LNHDA and CDR2 is SQIVND (reference sequence). The CDR3 region has the DNA TGTGCCAGTAGTATAGAAGAGGGGACAGGGGGCTCGGGTGAAAAACTGTTTTTT. It translates to CASSIEEGTGGSGEKLFF.

V usage is TRBV5-1 and J usage is TRBJ2-1; 8 bases line up with TRBD2. Germline V CDR1 and CDR2: SGHRS, YFSETQ. After removal of 4 bases from V and 5 bases from J, the junction contained 5 bases not matched to a gene. The CDR3 runs 14 residues. CDR3 sequence: CASSPGTRDNEQFF. CDR3 bases: TGCGCCAGCAGCCCCGGGACTAGGGACAATGAGCAGTTCTTC.

This chain uses TRBV11-2 with TRBJ2-5; 8 bases agree with TRBD1. Germline V gene data show CDR1 as SGHAT and CDR2 as FQNNGV. CDR3 length equals 14 residues. The V and J ends lost 5 bases and 3 bases, in that order; junction bases with no gene match: 5. The CDR3 DNA is TGTGCCAGCAGCCTAACGACAGGGGAAGAGACCCAGTACTTC. Its translation is CASSLTTGEETQYF.

The chain links TRBV3-1 (or the pseudogene TRBV3-2) to TRBJ2-6, with D perhaps matching TRBD1 (6 bases). The V end lost 1 base, the J end lost 14 bases, and 12 bases lay between the germline ends. Germline loops: CDR1 LGHDT, CDR2 YNNKEL (reference sequence). This CDR3 has 13 amino acids. Here the CDR3 DNA reads TGTGCCAGCAGCCAAGGACAGGCCCACCTCCTGACTTTC. This encodes CASSQGQAHLLTF.

The CDR3 bases are TGTGCCAGCCGCCAGGGATGGAACACTGAAGCTTTCTTT. Its translation: CASRQGWNTEAFF. J is TRBJ1-1 and V is TRBV6-4; possibly TRBD1 for D (5 bases). CDR3 length: 13 residues. Trimming left V 8 bases short and J 1 base short, with 11 bases between. Germline assignment: CDR1 MRHNA and CDR2 SNTAGT.

The J gene is TRBJ2-7, the V gene TRBV7-9, with 7 bases identical to TRBD2. This CDR3 comprises 16 residues. V lost 4 bases, J lost 3 bases, and 12 bases stayed unmatched. Per germline, CDR1 SEHNR and CDR2 FQNEAQ (reference sequence). The CDR3 region has the DNA TGTGCCAGCAGCTCTGGTGGGGCTAGCGGTATCTACGAGCAGTACTTC. Protein sequence: CASSSGGASGIYEQYF.

In this sample, this clone turned up once. The chain combines TRBV5-5 with TRBJ1-6; D remains ambiguous. CDR3 length: 15 amino acids. CDR1 is SGHKS and CDR2 is YYEKEE in the germline V gene (reference sequence). V was cut by 3 bases and J by 6 bases, with 13 bases left in between. Here the CDR3 DNA reads TGTGCCAGCAGCTCAGATCCGGGGTCTAATTCACCCCTCCACTTT. This codes for CASSSDPGSNSPLHF.

The chain links TRBV6-5 to TRBJ2-3, with D tentatively TRBD2 (6 bases). Germline CDR1 and CDR2: MNHEY and SVGAGI. This CDR3 has 15 residues. Trimming removed 4 bases from V and 0 bases from J, with 11 bases in between. Here the CDR3 reads CASSSFGTSTDTQYF. The CDR3 DNA reads as TGTGCCAGCAGTTCCTTCGGGACTAGCACAGATACGCAGTATTTT.

The chain combines TRBV11-2 with TRBJ2-3; unclear D gene. This CDR3 has 13 amino acids. Trimming removed 8 bases at V and 0 bases at J, with 9 bases between. The germline V gene has CDR1 SGHAT and CDR2 FQNNGV. The CDR3 is CASRRVSTDTQYF. DNA for the CDR3: TGTGCCAGCCGTCGGGTGAGCACAGATACGCAGTATTTT. Full variable domain (remainder filled in from reference TRBV11-2 and TRBJ2-3): EAGVAQSPRYKIIEKRQSVAFWCNPISGHATLYWYQQILGQGPKLLIQFQNNGVVDDSQLPKDRFSAERLKGVDSTLKIQPAKLEDSAVYLCASRRVSTDTQYFGPGTRLTVL.

V and J are TRBV4-2 and TRBJ1-5, with no clear D. The CDR3 runs to 13 residues. V gave up 0 bases and J gave up 8 bases, with 8 bases separating them. CDR1 is LGHNA, CDR2 YNFKEQ, per germline. The CDR3 DNA is TGTGCCAGCAGCCAAGATGCGGTAGAGCCCCAGCATTTT. As protein: CASSQDAVEPQHF.